A selection of T cell receptor beta chains follows, all from one sample in a study of shared clonotypes between healthy human individuals. The method was immunoSEQ multiplex PCR; TCRdb's version includes in-frame clones alone and lacks a portion of them. The sample consists of some 2 million clones, about 95% of them appearing once. The sequencing sample was made of naive CD8+ T cells sorted from blood. Receptors originate from a man between 18 and 29 years old in good health. The CDR3 runs from the conserved cysteine through the conserved F or W.

>TRBV27
CASRLSLGGAYEQYF
>TRBV27
CASSLSNRGQVAFF
>TRBV4-3
CASSPLRGSSYEQYF
>TRBV19
CASSPGLGFGYGYTF
>TRBV30
CAWSVSGQETQYF
>TRBV30
CAWTDSGEGNEQFF
>TRBV30
CAWSPPDGYLSYEQYF
>TRBV30
CAWSPGVDTDTQYF
>TRBV30
CAWSYYGDTQYF
>TRBV27
CASRLGTSSGLNGYNEQFF
>TRBV6-6
CASSNLAGITDTQYF
>TRBV27
CASSPLTSYEQYF
>TRBV4-3
CASSQDRSGEQYF
>TRBV25-1
CASSELGTYEQYF
>TRBV27
CASQGNTEAFF
>TRBV29-1
CSVETPGRRYEQYF
>TRBV19
CASTPTGASYEQYF
>TRBV19
CASRFGTGGYNQPQHF
>TRBV29-1
CSVGGVYEQYF
>TRBV13
CASSQQGTSGYNEQFF
>TRBV7-8
CASSLVGGTGKTEAFF
>TRBV6-1
CASSENVLAGGPYEQYF
>TRBV27
CASRQTGGNQPQHF
>TRBV28
CASSYTGLTYEQYF
>TRBV5-1
CASSLGTSLSYNEQFF
>TRBV10-2
CASSEWREATDTQYF
>TRBV7-7
CASSLAISSGTYTINTGELFF
>TRBV14
CASSQDPGTEAFF
>TRBV13
CASSGRDRRLEAFF
>TRBV6-5
CASGWREGNTEAFF
>TRBV5-8
CASSLVTGPSYEQYF
>TRBV2
CASSELSYEQYF
>TRBV7-9
CASSLALAPGELFF
>TRBV5-1
CASSLLPSGRSYEQYF
>TRBV9
CASSGDSGAAGDTQYF
>TRBV25-1
CASTGLAVTDTQYF
>TRBV7-9
CASSLGSDEQYF
>TRBV11-2
CASSLLDSSEQYF
>TRBV27
CASSLSGQGAISYEQYF
>TRBV27
CASRLQGAVKLFF